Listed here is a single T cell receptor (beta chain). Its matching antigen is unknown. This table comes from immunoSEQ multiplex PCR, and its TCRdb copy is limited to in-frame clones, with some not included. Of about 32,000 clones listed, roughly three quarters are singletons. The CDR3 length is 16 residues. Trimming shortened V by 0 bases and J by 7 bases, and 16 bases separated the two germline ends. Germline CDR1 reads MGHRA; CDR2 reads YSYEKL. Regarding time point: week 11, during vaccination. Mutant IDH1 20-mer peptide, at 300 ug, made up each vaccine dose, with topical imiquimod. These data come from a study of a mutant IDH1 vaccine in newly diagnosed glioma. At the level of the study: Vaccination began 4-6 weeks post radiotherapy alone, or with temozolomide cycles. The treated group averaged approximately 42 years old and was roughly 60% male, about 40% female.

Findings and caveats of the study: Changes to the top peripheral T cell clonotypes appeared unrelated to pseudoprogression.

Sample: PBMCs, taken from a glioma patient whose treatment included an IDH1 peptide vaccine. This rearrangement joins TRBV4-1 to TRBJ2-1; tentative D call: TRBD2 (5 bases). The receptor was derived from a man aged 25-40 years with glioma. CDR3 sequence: CASSQEPLAVGNEQFF. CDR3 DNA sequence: TGCGCCAGCAGCCAAGAGCCGCTAGCTGTGGGGAATGAGCAGTTCTTC.